Listed below are T cell receptor beta chains from one sample, sequenced in a study of T cell responses to AZD1222 COVID-19 vaccine. Repertoires were generated with immunoSEQ multiplex PCR, while TCRdb's copy carries only in-frame clones and drops some. Of about 98,000 clones in the sample, about 88% were seen once. The sequences come from peripheral blood, collected on day 0 of AZD1222 vaccination. The receptor set was obtained from an adult in good health. The conserved cysteine and the conserved F or W are not part of the CDR3 here. The order of the fields is V gene, CDR3 length, CDR3 protein.

v_gene: TRBV5-1
len: 11
CDR3aa: ASSQGISGEQY

v_gene: TRBV6-5
len: 11
CDR3aa: ASSLVVNTEAF

v_gene: TRBV7-2
len: 13
CDR3aa: ASSLYGFRDEKLF

v_gene: TRBV5-1
len: 13
CDR3aa: ASSPGTKNTGELF

v_gene: TRBV28
len: 13
CDR3aa: ASSLPGAGLDEQY

v_gene: TRBV27
len: 16
CDR3aa: ASSRGLAGGTGYNEQF

v_gene: TRBV19
len: 14
CDR3aa: ASRQGRGRVNQPQH

v_gene: TRBV5-1
len: 13
CDR3aa: ASSLDTASGNTIY

v_gene: TRBV2
len: 13
CDR3aa: ASSPRRTGADIQY

v_gene: TRBV6-5
len: 13
CDR3aa: ASRGGGVPYNEQF

v_gene: TRBV6-5
len: 11
CDR3aa: ASMAGQKNIQY

v_gene: TRBV7-8
len: 13
CDR3aa: ASSLDVHRVGTIY

v_gene: TRBV11-3
len: 12
CDR3aa: ASSFRGSTGEQY

v_gene: TRBV2
len: 12
CDR3aa: ASSWTKRLNEQF

v_gene: TRBV10-2
len: 10
CDR3aa: ASKQGAETQY

v_gene: TRBV15
len: 15
CDR3aa: ATSPLGQATTNEKLF

v_gene: TRBV7-9
len: 13
CDR3aa: ASSSPGADNSPLH

v_gene: TRBV6-5
len: 10
CDR3aa: ASSRNFGELF

v_gene: TRBV19
len: 11
CDR3aa: ASSRDSLDTQY

v_gene: TRBV6-6
len: 14
CDR3aa: ASYSGTPLLTGELF

v_gene: TRBV7-2
len: 13
CDR3aa: ASSPRTGSEETQY

v_gene: TRBV28
len: 16
CDR3aa: ASSAPPGTANSNQPQH

v_gene: TRBV12-1
len: 14
CDR3aa: ASSTLPTVLTDTQY

v_gene: TRBV4-3
len: 13
CDR3aa: ASSHPGAGGTEAF

v_gene: TRBV5-1
len: 12
CDR3aa: ASSLGRASYEQY

v_gene: TRBV7-9
len: 14
CDR3aa: ASSRGGWGELETQY

v_gene: TRBV4-1
len: 12
CDR3aa: ASSQRGRPSEAF

v_gene: TRBV28
len: 14
CDR3aa: ASSFSSGTHYQPQH

v_gene: TRBV27
len: 12
CDR3aa: ASRRGGNYNEQF